The clone carrying this T cell receptor (beta chain) was found many times. The germline V gene has CDR1 GTSNPN and CDR2 SVGIG (reference sequence). The V and J ends lost 0 bases and 2 bases, in that order; junction bases with no gene match: 5. The CDR3 is 15 residues long. Samples came from axillary lymph nodes draining the breast cancer. The sample belongs to a study of breast tumors, draining lymph nodes, adjacent tissues. Each CDR3 protein is one row after TCRdb ran MiXCR on the multiplex PCR reads. The sample includes about 150,000 distinct CDR3 sequences, approximately 20% of them seen just once.

This TCR was recovered from a female donor with breast cancer. Some clones in this sample may be carry-over from other donors' samples. The sample comprised axillary lymph node tissue. The V call is TRBV30, the J call TRBJ2-5, with 8 bases fitting TRBD2. CDR3: CAWSVIAGRQETQYF. CDR3 nucleotide sequence: TGTGCCTGGAGTGTAATAGCGGGGAGACAAGAGACCCAGTACTTC. The complete variable domain, with remaining parts taken from reference TRBV30 and TRBJ2-5, reads SQTIHQWPATLVQPVGSPLSLECTVEGTSNPNLYWYRQAAGRGLQLLFYSVGIGQISSEVPQNLSASRPQDRQFILSSKKLLLSDSGFYLCAWSVIAGRQETQYFGPGTRLLVL.